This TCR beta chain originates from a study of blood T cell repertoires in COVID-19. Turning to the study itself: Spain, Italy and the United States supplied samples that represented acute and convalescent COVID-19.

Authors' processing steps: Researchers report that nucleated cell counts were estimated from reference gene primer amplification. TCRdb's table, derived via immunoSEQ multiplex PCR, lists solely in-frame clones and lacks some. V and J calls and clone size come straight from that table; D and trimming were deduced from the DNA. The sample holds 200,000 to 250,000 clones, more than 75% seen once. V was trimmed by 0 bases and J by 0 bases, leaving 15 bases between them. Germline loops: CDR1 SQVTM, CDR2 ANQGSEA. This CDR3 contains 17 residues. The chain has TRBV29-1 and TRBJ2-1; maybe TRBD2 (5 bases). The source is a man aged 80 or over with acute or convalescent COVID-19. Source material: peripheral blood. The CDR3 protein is CSVEDIQRRSSYNEQFF. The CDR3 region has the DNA TGCAGCGTTGAAGATATCCAGCGGAGGAGCTCCTACAATGAGCAGTTCTTC.